One and the same sample provided the 28 T cell receptor beta chains below, sequenced in a study of technical replicates of blood from four donors. Clones were read by immunoSEQ multiplex PCR, and TCRdb kept only the in-frame ones, dropping some. The sample lists roughly 80,000 clones, roughly nine tenths seen once, with less than 0.3% in the top ten. The sample comprised T cells isolated from PBMCs. These receptors were collected from a human donor in good health.

The chain recombines TRBV13 with TRBJ1-4; weak D call: TRBD1 (6 bases). The CDR3 has 14 residues. V lost 3 bases and J lost 5, with 10 bases in between. The germline V gene has CDR1 PRHDT and CDR2 FYEKMQ (reference sequence). CDR3 coding DNA: TGTGCCAGCAGCTTGAGGGACAAGAATGAAAAACTGTTTTTT. Encoded protein: CASSLRDKNEKLFF.

This chain uses TRBV6-6 with TRBJ1-2, with TRBD1 matching over 7 bases. Germline V gene sequence: CDR1 MNHNY, CDR2 SVGAGI (reference sequence). Losses at the gene ends were 6 bases for V and 5 bases for J; bases not matched to a gene: 9. The CDR3 is made up of 14 amino acids. Here the CDR3 reads CASSSSQQGYGYTF. The CDR3 DNA reads as TGTGCCAGCAGCTCAAGTCAACAGGGGTATGGCTACACCTTC.

The gene calls are TRBV25-1 and TRBJ1-1; D not certain. V shed 2 bases and J shed 6 bases, with 10 bases lying between them. This CDR3 is built from 13 residues. Per germline, CDR1 MGHDK and CDR2 SYGVNS. CDR3: CASSELLTAEAFF. The CDR3 bases are TGTGCCAGCAGTGAACTCCTAACGGCTGAAGCTTTCTTT.

The rearrangement links TRBV10-1 to TRBJ1-2, with TRBD1 identical over 9 bases. Germline V gene sequence: CDR1 WNHNN, CDR2 SYGVQD (reference sequence). Unmatched junction bases numbered 9, after V lost 2 bases and J lost 8 bases. This CDR3 contains 15 residues. The CDR3 nucleotides are TGCGCCAGCAGTGAGACGCGCACAGGGGGCGACGGCTACACCTTC. It yields the protein CASSETRTGGDGYTF.

The gene calls are TRBV19 and TRBJ1-5, with D uncertain. V lost 6 bases, J lost 0 bases, and 12 bases lay in between. Germline V gives CDR1 LNHDA, CDR2 SQIVND (reference sequence). The CDR3 loop spans 15 amino acids. The CDR3 sequence: CASRGRQNSNQPQHF. The CDR3 DNA follows: TGTGCCAGTAGGGGCAGGCAAAATAGCAATCAGCCCCAGCATTTT.

Note on this clone: Within the sample, other DNA sequences also encode this same CDR3. The genes are TRBV5-1 and TRBJ1-2; TRBD1 aligns across 10 bases. Trimming cost V 3 bases and J 3 bases; bases outside gene matches: 2. The CDR3 is 14 residues long. CDR1 and CDR2 (germline): SGHRS, YFSETQ. CDR3 region: CASSSGQGDYGYTF. In nucleotides, the CDR3 is TGCGCCAGCAGCTCTGGACAGGGGGACTATGGCTACACCTTC.

This clone has only one observation. The chain is built from TRBV5-4 and TRBJ2-2; 9 nucleotides agree with TRBD2. Losses at the gene ends were 0 bases for V and 6 bases for J; bases not matched to a gene: 3. The CDR3 has 15 amino acids. Germline CDR1 is SGHNT and CDR2 is YYREEE (reference sequence). The CDR3 DNA reads TGTGCCAGCAGCTTGGCCGGGACTAGCTCCGGGGAGCTGTTTTTT. Translating gives CASSLAGTSSGELFF.

The V and J genes are TRBV6-1 and TRBJ2-7; a weak D match, TRBD1 (6 bases). CDR3 size: 12 residues. V gave up 4 bases and J gave up 3 bases, with 7 bases separating them. From germline, CDR1 is MNHNS and CDR2 SASEGT. For the CDR3, the DNA is TGTGCCAGCAGTGGGGACAACTACGAGCAGTACTTC. Amino acids: CASSGDNYEQYF.

V is TRBV25-1 and J is TRBJ1-6, with D unclear. CDR3 length: 15 amino acids. Trimming cost V 2 bases and J 0 bases, with 5 bases left between them. Germline CDR1 is MGHDK and CDR2 is SYGVNS. CDR3 coding DNA: TGTGCCAGCAGTGAAATTAGCTCCTATAATTCACCCCTCCACTTT. Protein: CASSEISSYNSPLHF.

This chain uses TRBV4-1 with TRBJ2-5; 9 bases agree with TRBD2. The CDR3 runs to 15 residues. CDR1 MGHRA and CDR2 YSYEKL come from the germline V gene. J lost 5 bases, V lost 6 bases, and 10 bases had no gene match. In DNA, the CDR3 is TGCGCCAGCAGGCGAGGACTAGCGATTGGGGAGACCCAGTACTTC. It encodes CASRRGLAIGETQYF.

The rearrangement joins TRBV2 to TRBJ2-7; tentative D call: TRBD2 (5 bases). The CDR3 totals 11 residues. The germline gives CDR1 SNHLY, CDR2 FYNNEI. The ends were cut back, 7 bases at V and 5 bases at J, with 9 bases in the middle. DNA of the CDR3: TGTGCCAGCACCACTAGTGACGAGCAGTACTTC. Translation gives CASTTSDEQYF.

This clone appeared a few times. The chain links TRBV7-3 to TRBJ1-6, with D perhaps matching TRBD1 (5 bases). Germline CDR1 reads SGHTA; CDR2 reads FQGTGA. The ends were cut back, 5 bases at V and 9 bases at J, with 17 bases in the middle. The CDR3 contains 15 residues. The CDR3 is CASSPNGGVGSPLHF. The DNA for the CDR3 is TGTGCCAGCAGCCCAAACGGGGGGGTGGGTTCACCCCTCCACTTT.

This clone was seen once. The chain recombines TRBV30 with TRBJ1-5; 8 bases line up with TRBD1. The J segment lost 6 bases and the V segment lost 3 bases, leaving 7 bases of the junction unmatched. Germline loops: CDR1 GTSNPN, CDR2 SVGIG (reference sequence). The CDR3 spans 14 residues. This CDR3 is CAWRGTGNAQPQHF. The CDR3 DNA is TGTGCCTGGAGAGGGACAGGTAACGCTCAGCCCCAGCATTTT.

V and J are TRBV5-1 and TRBJ1-1; TRBD1 might be the D (6 bases). This CDR3 is 15 amino acids long. The ends were cut back, 2 bases at V and 0 bases at J, with 11 bases in the middle. Germline V gene data show CDR1 as SGHRS and CDR2 as YFSETQ. The chain's CDR3 is CASSLDGQMNTEAFF. CDR3 nucleotide sequence: TGCGCCAGCAGCTTAGACGGACAGATGAACACTGAAGCTTTCTTT.

The V gene is TRBV5-4, the J gene TRBJ2-1; 8 bases are shared with TRBD2. There are 14 residues in the CDR3. CDR1 and CDR2 (germline): SGHNT, YYREEE (reference sequence). J lost 4 bases, V lost 2 bases, and 2 bases had no gene match. This CDR3 is CASSLTSGYNEQFF. CDR3 coding DNA: TGTGCCAGCAGCTTAACTAGCGGTTACAATGAGCAGTTCTTC.

The count of this clone is one. The chain joins TRBV7-3 to TRBJ2-1; 13 bases fit TRBD2. J gave up 7 bases and V 5 bases, and 5 bases lay outside the gene matches. CDR1 and CDR2 from the germline V gene are SGHTA and FQGTGA. This CDR3 has 15 amino acids. CDR3 in DNA: TGTGCCAGCAGCCTGACGGGACTAGCGGGGAATGAGCAGTTCTTC. Its translation: CASSLTGLAGNEQFF. The full variable domain, in which reference TRBV7-3 and TRBJ2-1 provide the parts outside the CDR3, is GAGVSQTPSNKVTEKGKYVELRCDPISGHTALYWYRQSLGQGPEFLIYFQGTGAADDSGLPNDRFFAVRPEGSVSTLKIQRTERGDSAVYLCASSLTGLAGNEQFFGPGTRLTVL.

This rearrangement joins TRBV5-1 to TRBJ1-4, with 8 bases matching TRBD1. The V segment lost 0 bases and the J segment 6 bases; nucleotides outside the gene matches: 1. Looked up from germline, CDR1 is SGHRS and CDR2 is YFSETQ. The CDR3 spans 14 residues. The CDR3 DNA sequence: TGCGCCAGCAGCTTGGAACAGGGGGATGAAAAACTGTTTTTT. It codes for CASSLEQGDEKLFF.

The gene calls are TRBV5-4 and TRBJ1-2, with 7 bases lining up with TRBD1. The V segment lost 6 bases and the J segment 7 bases; nucleotides outside the gene matches: 12. This CDR3 spans 14 amino acids. Germline loops: CDR1 SGHNT, CDR2 YYREEE (reference sequence). CDR3 in amino acids: CASIPAKGASGYTF. DNA for the CDR3: TGTGCCAGCATCCCCGCTAAGGGGGCAAGTGGCTACACCTTC.

About this clone itself: The identical CDR3 is also encoded by other nucleotide sequences in the sample. This chain links TRBV4-1 with TRBJ1-5, with TRBD1 identical over 9 bases. The CDR3 covers 15 residues. Trimming took 0 bases from V and 4 from J; bases not matched to a gene: 1. Germline loops: CDR1 MGHRA, CDR2 YSYEKL. Written as DNA, the CDR3 is TGCGCCAGCAGCCAAGAGGGGACAGGGAATCAGCCCCAGCATTTT. Translation: CASSQEGTGNQPQHF.

The J gene is TRBJ1-5, the V gene TRBV5-1, with D maybe TRBD1 (6 bases). The CDR3 totals 15 residues. V lost 1 base, J lost 6 bases, and 14 bases lay in between. Germline values: CDR1 SGHRS, CDR2 YFSETQ. The chain's CDR3 is CASSLFPGEGQPQHF. The DNA for the CDR3 is TGCGCCAGCAGCTTGTTTCCAGGGGAGGGTCAGCCCCAGCATTTT. The full variable domain, rest sourced from reference TRBV5-1 and TRBJ1-5, is KAGVTQTPRYLIKTRGQQVTLSCSPISGHRSVSWYQQTPGQGLQFLFEYFSETQRNKGNFPGRFSGRQFSNSRSEMNVSTLELGDSALYLCASSLFPGEGQPQHFGDGTRLSIL.

V is TRBV5-1 and J is TRBJ1-5, with 9 bases lining up with TRBD1. The CDR3 sequence is 14 residues long. J was trimmed by 4 bases and V by 3 bases; bases with no gene match: 2. Germline V gene sequence: CDR1 SGHRS, CDR2 YFSETQ. The CDR3 DNA reads TGCGCCAGCAGCTCCGGGACAGGGAATCAGCCCCAGCATTTT. Translated: CASSSGTGNQPQHF.

This clone was seen only a few times. The CDR3 region has the DNA TGTGCCAGCAGCGGAGGATGGGGGGTTCCCACTGAAGCTTTCTTT. It specifies CASSGGWGVPTEAFF. The J gene is TRBJ1-1, the V gene TRBV9, with D possibly being TRBD1 (5 bases). Germline V CDR1 and CDR2: SGDLS, YYNGEE. The CDR3 runs to 15 residues. V gave up 3 bases and J gave up 4 bases, with 16 bases separating them. Combining the CDR3 with reference TRBV9 and TRBJ1-1 gives the whole variable domain DSGVTQTPKHLITATGQRVTLRCSPRSGDLSVYWYQQSLDQGLQFLIQYYNGEERAKGNILERFSAQQFPDLHSELNLSSLELGDSALYFCASSGGWGVPTEAFFGQGTRLTVV.

This chain uses TRBV2 with TRBJ2-1, with TRBD2 matching over 10 bases. The CDR3 is made up of 13 amino acids. After removal of 6 bases from V and 6 bases from J, the junction contained 2 bases not matched to a gene. Germline CDR1 reads SNHLY; CDR2 reads FYNNEI. The chain's CDR3 is CASRLAGANEQFF. Written as DNA, the CDR3 is TGTGCCAGCAGGCTAGCGGGAGCCAATGAGCAGTTCTTC.

The V and J genes are TRBV6-6 and TRBJ1-1, with 8 bases identical to TRBD1. The V segment lost 6 bases and the J segment 2 bases; nucleotides outside the gene matches: 8. The germline V gene has CDR1 MNHNY and CDR2 SVGAGI (reference sequence). The CDR3 contains 15 residues. The CDR3 sequence: CASRHPGQANTEAFF. CDR3 nucleotides: TGTGCCAGCAGACACCCGGGACAGGCTAACACTGAAGCTTTCTTT.

V is TRBV13 and J is TRBJ2-1; 7 nucleotides align to TRBD2. Germline values: CDR1 PRHDT, CDR2 FYEKMQ (reference sequence). The CDR3 extends over 13 amino acids. Trimming took 5 bases from V and 9 from J; bases not matched to a gene: 7. The CDR3 nucleotides read TGTGCCAGCAGCCCCCACCGGGAGGCTGAGCAGTTCTTC. This encodes CASSPHREAEQFF.

The V call is TRBV29-1, the J call TRBJ1-1, with D hard to call. Germline V CDR1 and CDR2: SQVTM, ANQGSEA. This CDR3 is built from 13 residues. Between the trimmed V and J ends, which lost 3 bases and 0 bases, there was a span of 8 bases. The chain's CDR3 is CSVEKRMNTEAFF. The CDR3 bases are TGCAGCGTTGAGAAGAGGATGAACACTGAAGCTTTCTTT.

This sequence joins TRBV6-5 and TRBJ2-2, with 8 bases that match TRBD1. V lost 5 bases, J lost 5 bases, and 7 bases stayed unmatched. Germline lookup yields CDR1 MNHEY and CDR2 SVGAGI. This CDR3 region has 15 residues. The CDR3 sequence is CASSQSRTGTGELFF. The CDR3 nucleotides read TGTGCCAGCAGTCAGTCGCGGACAGGGACCGGGGAGCTGTTTTTT.

The chain carries TRBV19 and TRBJ1-2; no clear D gene. Per germline, CDR1 LNHDA and CDR2 SQIVND (reference sequence). Trimming removed 6 bases at V and 8 bases at J, with 7 bases between. This CDR3 region has 10 residues. The chain's CDR3 is CASSAEGYTF. DNA of the CDR3: TGTGCCAGTAGCGCGGAGGGCTACACCTTC.